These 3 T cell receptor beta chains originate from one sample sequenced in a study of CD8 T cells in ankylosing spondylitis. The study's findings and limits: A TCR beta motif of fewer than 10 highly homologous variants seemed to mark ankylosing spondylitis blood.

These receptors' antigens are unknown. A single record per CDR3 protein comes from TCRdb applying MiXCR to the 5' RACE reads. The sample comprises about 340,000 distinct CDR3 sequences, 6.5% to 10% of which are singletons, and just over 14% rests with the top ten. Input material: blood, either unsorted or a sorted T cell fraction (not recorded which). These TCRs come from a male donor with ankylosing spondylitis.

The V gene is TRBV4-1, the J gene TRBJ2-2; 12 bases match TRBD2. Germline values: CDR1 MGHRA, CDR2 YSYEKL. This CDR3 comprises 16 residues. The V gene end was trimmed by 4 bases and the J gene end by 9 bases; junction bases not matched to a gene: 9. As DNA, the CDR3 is TGCGCCAGCAGCCTCCTAACTAGCGGGAGGCGGTGGGAGCTGTTTTTT. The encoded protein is CASSLLTSGRRWELFF.

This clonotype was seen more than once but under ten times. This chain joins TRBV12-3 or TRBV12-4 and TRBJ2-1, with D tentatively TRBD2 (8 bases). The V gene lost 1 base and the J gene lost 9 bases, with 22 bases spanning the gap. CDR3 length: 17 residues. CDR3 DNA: TGTGCCAGCAGTTTAGGTAGCGGGAAGCCCAGGGGGGGTGAGCAGTTCTTC. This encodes CASSLGSGKPRGGEQFF.

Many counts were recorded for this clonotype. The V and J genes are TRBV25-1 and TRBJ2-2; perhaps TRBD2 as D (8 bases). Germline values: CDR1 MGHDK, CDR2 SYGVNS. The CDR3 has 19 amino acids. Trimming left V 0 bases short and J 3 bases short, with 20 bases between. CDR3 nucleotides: TGTGCCAGCAGTGAATATAATATCGGGAGGGGGCGCGACACCGGGGAGCTGTTTTTT. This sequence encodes CASSEYNIGRGRDTGELFF.